The clone carrying this TCR beta chain appeared many times. The antigen is not known. These data originate in a study of regulatory T cells in long-lasting Graves disease. Study-wide results and limits: TRBV28 was favored in persistent disease, as were TRBJ1-2 and TRBJ2-5.

iRepertoire HTBI primers and Arm-PCR of CDR3 regions built TCR beta libraries. From the multiplex PCR reads, TCRdb called clonotypes with MiXCR, one entry per CDR3 protein. The table records fewer than 650,000 distinct CDR3 sequences, 15% to 20% of them present only once. V gave up 5 bases and J gave up 7 bases; unmatched junction bases: 18. This CDR3 is built from 19 residues. Germline loops: CDR1 MDHEN, CDR2 SYDVKM. Indicated time point: newly diagnosed GD, antithyroid drugs for less than 3 months. From PBMCs, RNA was extracted and then used to make the TCR library. Those enrolled as patients came out of an endocrinology department in Xi'an, China. These records were also assigned to another study, of T cells in Graves' hyperthyroidism and ophthalmopathy.

The chain employs TRBV28 and TRBJ1-6; TRBD1 aligns across 9 bases. Here the sequenced sample was peripheral blood mononuclear cells (PBMCs), taken at new diagnosis, from a patient treated with antithyroid drugs. The receptor's source is a woman younger than 45 with Graves disease. The CDR3 nucleotides are TGTGCCAGCAGTCTACGAAGGGACAGGGCGGCCACCGTAAATTCACCCCTCCACTTT. Translating gives CASSLRRDRAATVNSPLHF. Full variable domain (outside the CDR3, taken from reference TRBV28 and TRBJ1-6): DVKVTQSSRYLVKRTGEKVFLECVQDMDHENMFWYRQDPGLGLRLIYFSYDVKMKEKGDIPEGYSVSREKKERFSLILESASTNQTSMYLCASSLRRDRAATVNSPLHFGNGTRLTVT.